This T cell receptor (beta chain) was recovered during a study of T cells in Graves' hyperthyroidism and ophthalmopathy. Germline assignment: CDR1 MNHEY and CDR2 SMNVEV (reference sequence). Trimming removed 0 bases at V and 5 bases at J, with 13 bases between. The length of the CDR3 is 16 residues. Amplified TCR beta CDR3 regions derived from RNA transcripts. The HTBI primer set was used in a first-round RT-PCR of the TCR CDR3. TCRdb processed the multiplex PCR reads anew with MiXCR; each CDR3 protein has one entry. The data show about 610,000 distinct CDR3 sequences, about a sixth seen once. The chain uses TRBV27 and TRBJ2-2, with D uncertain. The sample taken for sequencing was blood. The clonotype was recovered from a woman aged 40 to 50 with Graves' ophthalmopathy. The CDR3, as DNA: TGTGCCAGCAGTTTATCGGTCTGGGGTGGGACCGGGGAGCTGTTTTTT. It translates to CASSLSVWGGTGELFF.